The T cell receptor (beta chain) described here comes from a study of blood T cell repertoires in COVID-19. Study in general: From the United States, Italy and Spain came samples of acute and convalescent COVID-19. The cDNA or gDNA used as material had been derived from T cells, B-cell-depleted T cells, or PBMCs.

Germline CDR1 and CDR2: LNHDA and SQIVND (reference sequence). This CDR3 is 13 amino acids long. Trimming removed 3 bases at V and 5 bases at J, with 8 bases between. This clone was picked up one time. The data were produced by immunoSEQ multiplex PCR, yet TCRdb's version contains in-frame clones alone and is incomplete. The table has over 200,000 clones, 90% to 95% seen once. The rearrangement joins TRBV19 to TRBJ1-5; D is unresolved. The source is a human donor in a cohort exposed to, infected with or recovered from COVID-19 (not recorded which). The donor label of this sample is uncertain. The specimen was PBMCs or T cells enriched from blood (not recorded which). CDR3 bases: TGTGCCAGTAGTATCGAGAGGGATCAGCCCCAGCATTTT. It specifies CASSIERDQPQHF. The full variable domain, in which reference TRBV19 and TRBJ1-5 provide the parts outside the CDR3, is DGGITQSPKYLFRKEGQNVTLSCEQNLNHDAMYWYRQDPGQGLRLIYYSQIVNDFQKGDIAEGYSVSREKKESFPLTVTSAQKNPTAFYLCASSIERDQPQHFGDGTRLSIL.